The 2 T cell receptor beta chains reported below all come from one sample, sequenced in a study of CD8 T cells in Susac syndrome. Random hexamers served to reverse transcribe about 0.45 to 1 ug RNA. Via MiXCR, TCRdb re-called the immunoSEQ multiplex PCR reads, giving one row per CDR3 protein. The table has about 430,000 distinct CDR3 sequences, more than 80% seen once. The sequenced material came from CD8+ T cells from PBMCs. The receptors derive from a human donor with multiple sclerosis.

The chain has TRBV7-8 and TRBJ2-7; D is possibly TRBD1 or TRBD2 (6 bases each). Trimming took off 5 bases at V and 2 bases at J, with 16 bases between the two ends. The CDR3 is 15 amino acids. Germline V gives CDR1 SGHVS, CDR2 FQNEAQ. CDR3 coding DNA: TGTGCCAGCAGCCCGGGGAGGTGGGGGCCCTACGAGCAGTACTTC. Amino acids: CASSPGRWGPYEQYF.

This sequence joins TRBV3-1 and TRBJ2-5; 9 bases are shared with TRBD2. Germline V gives CDR1 LGHDT, CDR2 YNNKEL (reference sequence). The CDR3 length is 17 residues. V lost 0 bases to trimming and J lost 3 bases; unmatched junction nucleotides: 8. CDR3 nucleotide sequence: TGTGCCAGCAGCCAAGAGTCGGCGGGAGGGCCGGAAGAGACCCAGTACTTC. It codes for CASSQESAGGPEETQYF.